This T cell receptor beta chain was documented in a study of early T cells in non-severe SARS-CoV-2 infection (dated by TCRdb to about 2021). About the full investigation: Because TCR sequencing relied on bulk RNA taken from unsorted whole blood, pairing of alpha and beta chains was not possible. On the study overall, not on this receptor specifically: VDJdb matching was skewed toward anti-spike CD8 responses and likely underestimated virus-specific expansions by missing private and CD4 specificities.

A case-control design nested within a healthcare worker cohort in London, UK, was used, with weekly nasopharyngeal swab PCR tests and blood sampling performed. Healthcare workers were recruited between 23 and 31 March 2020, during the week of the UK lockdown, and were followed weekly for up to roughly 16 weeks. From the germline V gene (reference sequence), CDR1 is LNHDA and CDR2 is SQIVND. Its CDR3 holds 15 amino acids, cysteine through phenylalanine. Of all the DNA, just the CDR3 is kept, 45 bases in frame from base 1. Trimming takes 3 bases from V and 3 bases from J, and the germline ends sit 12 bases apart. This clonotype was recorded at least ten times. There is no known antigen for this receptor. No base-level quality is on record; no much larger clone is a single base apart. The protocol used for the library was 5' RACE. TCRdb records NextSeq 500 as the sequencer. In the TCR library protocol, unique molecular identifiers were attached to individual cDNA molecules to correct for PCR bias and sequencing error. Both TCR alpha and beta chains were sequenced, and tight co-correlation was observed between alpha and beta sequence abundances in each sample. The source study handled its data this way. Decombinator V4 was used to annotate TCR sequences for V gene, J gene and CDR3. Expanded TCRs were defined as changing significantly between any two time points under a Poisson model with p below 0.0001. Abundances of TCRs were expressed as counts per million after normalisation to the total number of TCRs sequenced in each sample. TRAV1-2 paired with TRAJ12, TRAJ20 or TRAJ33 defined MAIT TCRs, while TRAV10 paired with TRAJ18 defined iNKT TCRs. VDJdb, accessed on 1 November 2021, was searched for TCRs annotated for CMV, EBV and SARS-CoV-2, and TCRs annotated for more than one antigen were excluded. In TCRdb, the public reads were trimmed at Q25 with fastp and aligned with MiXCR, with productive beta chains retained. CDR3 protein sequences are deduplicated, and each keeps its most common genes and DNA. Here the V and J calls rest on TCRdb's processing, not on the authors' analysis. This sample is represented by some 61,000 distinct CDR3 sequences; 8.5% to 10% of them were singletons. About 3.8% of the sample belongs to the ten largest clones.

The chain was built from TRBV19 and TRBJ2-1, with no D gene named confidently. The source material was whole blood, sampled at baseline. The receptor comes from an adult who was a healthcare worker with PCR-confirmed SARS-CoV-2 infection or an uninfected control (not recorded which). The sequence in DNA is TGTGCCAGTAGTATTGGGCAGGATTTCTACAATGAGCAGTTCTTC. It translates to CASSIGQDFYNEQFF. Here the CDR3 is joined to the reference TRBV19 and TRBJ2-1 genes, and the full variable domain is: DGGITQSPKYLFRKEGQNVTLSCEQNLNHDAMYWYRQDPGQGLRLIYYSQIVNDFQKGDIAEGYSVSREKKESFPLTVTSAQKNPTAFYLCASSIGQDFYNEQFFGPGTRLTVL.